This T cell receptor (beta chain) was sequenced in a study of early T cells in non-severe SARS-CoV-2 infection. Per germline, CDR1 SGHVS and CDR2 FQNEAQ. Trimming at V came to 6 bases and at J to 2 bases, leaving 5 bases not matched to a gene. The CDR3 covers 14 residues. Unique molecular identifiers were attached to individual cDNA molecules. MiXCR, applied by TCRdb to the 5' RACE reads, yields one record per CDR3 protein. The sample includes 55,000 or so distinct CDR3 sequences, around 13% of them seen just once. The origin of this receptor is an adult who was a healthcare worker with PCR-confirmed SARS-CoV-2 infection or an uninfected control (not recorded which). This rearrangement joins TRBV7-8 to TRBJ2-3, with TRBD1 identical over 7 bases. Sequencing was performed on whole blood. CDR3 residues: CASRKQGYTDTQYF. CDR3 nucleotides: TGTGCCAGCAGAAAACAGGGGTACACAGATACGCAGTATTTT.